This TCR beta chain was captured by sequencing in a study of T cell clonality in common variable immunodeficiency. Data came from immunoSEQ multiplex PCR; TCRdb stores just in-frame clones and leaves some out. The sample contains tens of thousands of clones, none of them singletons. Most patients and controls had Caucasian heritage. J was trimmed by 2 bases and V by 6 bases; bases with no gene match: 14. Germline V lookup: CDR1 DFQATT, CDR2 SNEGSKA (reference sequence). The CDR3 spans 16 residues. This clone was detected ten times or more. Its specificity is not known. The CDR3 goes on 3 residues after the read ends, and that part is filled in from the germline J gene. Points from the study as a whole: What drives increased CVID clonality needs T cell subpopulation sequencing. Reportedly, TCR beta sequences from common variable immunodeficiency showed fewer deletions and N-nucleotide insertions. TCRbeta clonality was increased in CVID versus healthy controls.

The chain is built from TRBV20-1 and TRBJ2-5, with TRBD2 matching over 8 bases. This TCR was recovered from a person aged 18 to 70 in good health. The sequencing input was peripheral blood mononuclear cells. The sequenced CDR3 bases are TGCAGTGCCCCGGGGGGGGTAGCGGGTGGACAAGAGACC. This gives the protein CSAPGGVAGGQET. The whole CDR3 region reads CSAPGGVAGGQETQYF.